This TCR beta chain was sequenced in a study of cytomegalovirus exposure and HLA in healthy donors (dated by TCRdb to 2016 to 2017). Turning to the overall study: According to an earlier analysis of a few hundred of the donors, about 180 million T cells yielded 120 million or so unique TCR beta sequences and 276 Gb of sequence data. An early release that covered roughly 600 HLA-typed donors contained approximately 300 gigabases of sequencing data and 85 million to 100 million unique TCR sequences. The genetic ancestry cluster associated with self-reported Caucasian donors included around 76% of the 398 genotyped donors. The study aimed to test whether cataloging public T cell receptors could reveal signatures of past pathogen exposure. The T cell repertoires of 700 or so subjects were profiled by immunosequencing and related to cytomegalovirus serostatus. In addition to the first cohort of hundreds of subjects, a separate validation cohort of some 120 different subjects was used. High-throughput TCR immunosequencing, statistical association of individual TCRs with disease status, and machine learning were combined to predict cytomegalovirus infection status. In a later analysis, previously published TCR beta repertoires from some 640 donors were re-analyzed and high-resolution HLA genotyping was added so that TCR occurrence patterns could be studied. Rather than using new phenotypic data, the later analysis identified candidate immune exposures from TCR beta sequences and from how often those sequences occurred across donors. In an earlier analysis of 500 to 650 of the donors, high-throughput TCR beta sequencing was used to judge whether each TCR beta V gene segment behaved as functional or pseudogenic. Donor age, sex, ethnicity and CMV serostatus were compiled alongside the repertoire data. Genome-wide SNP genotypes for about 65% of the roughly 670 donors were used in a later genetic analysis, which treated that subset as a discovery cohort. All discovery cohort repertoires had been generated using a single sequencing platform. HLA typing included class I and class II loci at four-digit resolution. The number of typed donors differed by locus: about 620-640 for A, B, C, DRB1 and DQB1; about 520 for DQA1; about 600 for DPA1; and about 450 for DPB1. Because of strong linkage in the cohort, roughly five DR-DQ haplotypes were treated as single units for association and clustering. On average, around 230,000 unique TCR beta nucleotide sequences were sequenced per donor among fewer than 500 genotyped donors of the cohort, with about 19% of those sequences being non-productive. General conclusions and limits of the study: A further reported finding was that TCR beta sequences accurately predicted the HLA-A and HLA-B alleles for most subjects in the first cohort. In this cohort, only TCR beta chains were sequenced, and detectable features were limited by the absence of alpha or paired-chain data. According to a later genetic analysis, donors in an Asian-associated ancestry cluster had fewer N-insertions in productive TCRs than the approximately 630-donor mean. A later analysis found that TCR association rates varied across HLA loci, with DRB1 alleles showing the most associated TCRs and HLA-C alleles the fewest. In both the original and validation cohorts, the classifier was reported to diagnose cytomegalovirus status with high specificity and sensitivity. In a later genetic analysis, a missense DCLRE1C variant was associated with V-gene and J-gene trimming of TCR beta chains, and the association was replicated in an independent cohort. Assigning TCR associations to individual alleles was difficult when HLA alleles, especially DR and DQ, strongly co-occurred. For the cohort, immune exposure information was limited to CMV serostatus. Broadly in line with IMGT annotations, most TCR beta V segments showed up in productive rearrangements about 87% or about 30% of the time in an earlier analysis of under 700 of the donors. According to the authors, the approach could potentially be generalized to other disease states and immunological phenotypes. Correlated functional status among segregating V segments might be attributable to linkage disequilibrium, but an unknown experimental factor could not be ruled out. Because counts were too low, some 17 rarely observed V segments, including chromosome 9 orphons, were left out of the earlier analysis of some 600 of the donors. The 87-base-pair reads could not distinguish some IMGT-functional V segments, including TRBV6-2 and TRBV6-3, so those segments were excluded. In a later analysis, most CMV-associated TCR beta chains were found to appear HLA-restricted, with HLA associations seemingly driven largely by CMV exposure. While some public TCRs were present in many individuals, most TCR sequences turned up only very rarely across donors. Several of the top co-occurrence clusters appeared to be linked to parvovirus B19, influenza, CMV and Epstein-Barr virus, according to a later analysis. The sequencing pipeline was judged likely to have produced a cluster of highly shared sequence variants as a technical artifact. Specific HLA alleles were associated with more than 15,000 TCR beta sequences at a false discovery rate of 0.05 in a later analysis. In a later analysis, HLA-associated TCR beta chains showed more clonal expansion and lower generation probabilities than non-associated chains that were equally common. Roughly uniform sequencing depth across donors was assumed in presence/absence analyses, although this assumption may not hold. Because HLA typing was missing for some donors at each locus, association tests included only the typed subset. In vitro tests confirmed that three of the cytomegalovirus-associated TCR beta chains recognize cytomegalovirus antigens. The study listed over 150 TCR beta chains as associated with cytomegalovirus.

The method behind the library was the immunoSEQ multiplex PCR assay. For the multiplex PCR, a mixture combining 60 forward primers for TCR Vbeta segments and 13 reverse primers for TCR Jbeta segments was used. Amplification of the CDR3 region of rearranged TCR beta genes was performed with a multiplex PCR assay on genomic DNA. The Illumina HiSeq System was used to sequence the amplified TCR beta libraries as 87-base-pair reads. The study's processing was this. A later analysis counted about 80 million unique TCR beta chains across the 500 to 850 repertoires, and around 9.9 million of these chains were shared by at least two donors. A nearest-neighbor algorithm error-corrected the raw reads and collapsed the reads into unique sequences, merging closely related sequences to remove PCR and sequencing errors. To assign V, D and J gene segments, CDR3 sequences were aligned to IMGT reference sequences. Each retained sequence needed at least a six-nucleotide match to both a V gene segment and a J gene segment. Rearrangements were called productive when the CDR3 lacked stop codons and stayed in frame with V and J; all others were non-productive. Following IMGT convention, CDR3 was defined as the stretch from the second conserved V-encoded cysteine to the conserved J-encoded phenylalanine. Sequences without an unambiguous match to a single V gene segment were excluded from the earlier analysis of about 630 of the donors. In an earlier analysis of around 600 of the donors, V segments were called functional above 56.7% productive rearrangements and were called segregating when the between-donor standard deviation exceeded 5%. To diagnose cytomegalovirus status from the catalog of TCR beta chain sequences, a statistical classification framework was built. In a later analysis, V and J genes were assigned by comparing TCR nucleotide sequences against IMGT/GENE-DB human TR gene sequences. A later analysis assigned CDR3 sequences and most-parsimonious VDJ recombination scenarios with the TCRdist pipeline. In a later analysis, each TCR beta chain was defined by its CDR3 amino acid sequence together with its V-gene family, and reads lacking a unique V-gene family were excluded. In a later analysis, 500 to 700 highly shared, low-generation-probability nucleotide sequences were removed to address suspected cross-contamination and a sequencing artifact. In a later analysis, a clonal expansion index for each public chain was calculated from normalized within-repertoire ranks of inferred template counts. In a later analysis, generation probabilities were computed using a VDJ recombination model fitted to out-of-frame rearrangements, and the results were checked against IGoR. In a later analysis, hypergeometric tests were used to score TCR-TCR, TCR-HLA and TCR-CMV co-occurrence, with a repertoire-size bias correction applied to TCR pairs. To estimate false discovery rates, a later analysis permuted the HLA or CMV assignments 20 times. In a later analysis, co-occurring TCRs were grouped using DBSCAN, with TCRdist sequence similarity added in when clustering inside HLA-allele-positive subsets. Co-occurrence clustering excluded repertoires with fewer than 30,000 or more than 120,000 public chains, plus five with anomalous nucleotide sharing. TCRdb took over this immuneACCESS table, retaining in-frame rearrangements with V and J assigned. Such tables are incomplete; in checked studies, under half of the missing clones stem from an unresolved V gene, and the remainder is unexplained. V and J calls plus clone size are reproduced from that table; the DNA served to infer D and trimming. This sample holds around 170,000 clones; around 73% were observed only once. The leading ten clones occupy about 1.5% of the sample.

For CDR1 and CDR2, the germline V gene lists SGHNT and YENEEA. CDR3 length: 13 amino acids, cysteine to phenylalanine. Here the CDR3 DNA is all that survives: 39 bases in frame from base 1. In total, approximately 610 healthy bone marrow donors made up the cohort. Cohort members were all nominally healthy when sampled, although unrecorded immune exposures were likely present. The donor tested CMV seronegative, placing the donor among the 350 to 400 seronegative members of the cohort. A peripheral blood sample was collected from each donor, and TCR beta sequencing was performed on peripheral blood mononuclear cells. The Qiagen DNeasy Blood Extraction Kit was used to extract genomic DNA from the blood cell samples. Points on this clone: What antigen it recognizes has not been identified. Base qualities are missing; no much larger clone stands one base away.

The sample consisted of PBMCs. Here the chain combines TRBV11-3 and TRBJ2-5; TRBD1 is possibly the D segment (6 matching bases). The DNA end lines up better with TRBJ2-7; the J call may be wrong. This receptor was identified in a male donor in good health and CMV-seronegative. The CDR3 amino acid sequence is: CASSLQAGDEQYF. The DNA sequence is as follows: TGTGCCAGCAGCTTACAGGCAGGGGACGAGCAGTACTTC.